This TCR beta chain derives from a study of identical twins. Study-level points and caveats: Cross-sectional statistical analysis, not tracking of the same donors, underpinned the conclusions. High-abundance cord blood beta clonotypes had fewer insertions; memory repertoires showed none.

One entry per CDR3 protein, called by TCRdb with MiXCR from the 5' RACE reads. The data show a few hundred thousand distinct CDR3 sequences, with roughly 9.9% seen just once and roughly 3% held by the top ten. Among all donors, each was a healthy Caucasian. This clonotype was seen more than once but under ten times. The antigen is not known. Germline V CDR1 and CDR2: SGHNT, YENEEA. This CDR3 region has 12 residues. V gave up 2 bases and J gave up 4 bases, with 6 bases separating them. The data also belong to a second study, concerning yellow fever vaccine responses in identical twins.

The sample comprised PBMCs. The J gene is TRBJ2-7, the V gene TRBV11-3; D remains ambiguous. The origin of this receptor is a woman younger than 35 in good health. For the CDR3, the DNA is TGTGCCAGCAGCTTAAATCAATACGAGCAGTACTTC. It is translated as CASSLNQYEQYF.